These 9 T cell receptor beta chains were sequenced from one sample in a study of CD8 T cells in ankylosing spondylitis. MiXCR, run by TCRdb on the 5' RACE reads, gives a single entry per CDR3 protein. In the table there are around 130,000 distinct CDR3 sequences, around 9.3% of which are singletons. Sequenced material: blood, either unsorted or a sorted T cell fraction (not recorded which). The receptors derive from a male donor with ankylosing spondylitis or in good health (not recorded which).

This clonotype was seen many times. This chain joins TRBV28 and TRBJ2-3; D may be TRBD1 (6 bases). Germline lookup yields CDR1 MDHEN and CDR2 SYDVKM. The germline V and J ends were trimmed by 9 bases and 2 bases, with 21 bases remaining between them. CDR3 size: 16 residues. CDR3 coding DNA: TGTGCCAGTTTGACGAACAGGGAGTTTTTCACAGATACGCAGTATTTT. Residues: CASLTNREFFTDTQYF.

Concerning this clonotype itself: A much larger clone differs from this one at a single base, so this may be a read error. The chain carries TRBV20-1 and TRBJ2-7; D uncertain. Germline V lookup: CDR1 DFQATT, CDR2 SNEGSKA (reference sequence). This CDR3 contains 11 residues. CDR3 sequence reads: CSVRVPGEQYF. The CDR3 region has the DNA TGCAGTGTTAGAGTTCCGGGCGAGCAGTACTTC.

The chain uses TRBV12-3 or TRBV12-4 and TRBJ1-5, with D possibly TRBD1 on 6 matching bases. V was clipped by 5 bases and J by 2 bases, with 13 bases between them. This CDR3 is built from 15 residues. CDR3 in DNA: TGTGCCAGCAGTAACTCACCAGGGGGCAATCAGCCCCAGCATTTT. This sequence encodes CASSNSPGGNQPQHF.

This clonotype was seen repeatedly, ten times or more. V and J are TRBV5-6 and TRBJ2-2; TRBD2 is a possible D gene (5 bases). CDR3 length: 17 residues. Trimming removed 2 bases from V and 4 bases from J, with 18 bases in between. Per the germline V gene, CDR1 is SGHDT and CDR2 is YYEEEE. The CDR3 loop is CASSFSGFAPTTGELFF. The CDR3 region has the DNA TGTGCCAGCAGCTTTTCGGGGTTCGCGCCGACCACCGGGGAGCTGTTTTTT.

This clonotype was observed a few times. The chain employs TRBV11-2 and TRBJ2-6, with D perhaps TRBD1 (5 bases). The CDR3 is 18 residues long. V lost 0 bases and J 2 bases, leaving 14 bases between the germline ends. CDR1 and CDR2 (germline): SGHAT, FQNNGV. CDR3 bases: TGTGCCAGCAGCTTAGACCCCATGGGGCCGGCTGGGGCCAACGTCCTGACTTTC. It specifies CASSLDPMGPAGANVLTF.

This clonotype appeared many times. The V and J genes are TRBV7-8 and TRBJ2-4; D is possibly TRBD2 (6 bases). The CDR3 runs to 14 residues. Trimming cost V 1 base and J 8 bases, with 12 bases left between them. The germline gives CDR1 SGHVS, CDR2 FQNEAQ. CDR3 in amino acids: CASSLVGREDIQYF. The CDR3 region has the DNA TGTGCCAGCAGCTTAGTGGGGCGGGAAGACATTCAGTACTTC.

The chain couples TRBV20-1 to TRBJ2-7, with 7 nucleotides matching TRBD2. Losses at the gene ends were 7 bases for V and 6 bases for J; bases not matched to a gene: 15. This CDR3 is built from 14 residues. Looked up from germline, CDR1 is DFQATT and CDR2 is SNEGSKA (reference sequence). CDR3 nucleotides: TGCAGTGGGTTGGGTTCACCGCGGGGGTTCGAGCAGTACTTC. This encodes CSGLGSPRGFEQYF.

This rearrangement joins TRBV29-1 to TRBJ1-1; D remains unclear. CDR1 SQVTM and CDR2 ANQGSEA come from the germline V gene. This CDR3 comprises 11 residues. Trimming removed 4 bases at V and 0 bases at J, with 3 bases between. CDR3 DNA: TGCAGCGTTGGAATGAACACTGAAGCTTTCTTT. It is translated as CSVGMNTEAFF.

This clonotype was recorded at least ten times. The chain couples TRBV13 to TRBJ2-3, with a tentative D call TRBD2 (5 bases). CDR1 and CDR2 (germline): PRHDT, FYEKMQ (reference sequence). This CDR3 contains 15 residues. The V gene lost 2 bases and the J gene lost 1 base, with 10 bases spanning the gap. CDR3 sequence: CASSLSYGGTDTQYF. The CDR3 DNA reads TGTGCCAGCAGCTTATCCTACGGGGGCACAGATACGCAGTATTTT.